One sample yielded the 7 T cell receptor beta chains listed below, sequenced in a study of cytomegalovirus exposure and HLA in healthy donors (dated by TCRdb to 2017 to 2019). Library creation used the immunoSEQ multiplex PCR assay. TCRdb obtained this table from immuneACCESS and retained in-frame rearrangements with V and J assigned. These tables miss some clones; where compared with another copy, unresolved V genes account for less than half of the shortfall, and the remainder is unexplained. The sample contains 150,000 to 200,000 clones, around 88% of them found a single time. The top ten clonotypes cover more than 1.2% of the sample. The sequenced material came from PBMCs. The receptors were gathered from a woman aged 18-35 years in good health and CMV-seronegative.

Here the CDR3 DNA reads TGTGCCAGCAGCCAAGTTCCAGGAGGGGCCTCCGGCTACACCTTC. Translation: CASSQVPGGASGYTF. The genes are TRBV4-2 and TRBJ1-2; possible D gene TRBD1, 5 bases. Per germline, CDR1 LGHNA and CDR2 YNFKEQ. V lost 1 base and J 8 bases, leaving 17 bases between the germline ends. The CDR3 contains 15 residues.

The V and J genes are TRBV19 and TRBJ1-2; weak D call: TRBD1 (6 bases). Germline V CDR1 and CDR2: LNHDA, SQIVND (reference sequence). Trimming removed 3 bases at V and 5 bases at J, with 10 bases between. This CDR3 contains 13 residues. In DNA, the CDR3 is TGTGCCAGTAGTATGGACAGCAAATATGGCTACACCTTC. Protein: CASSMDSKYGYTF.

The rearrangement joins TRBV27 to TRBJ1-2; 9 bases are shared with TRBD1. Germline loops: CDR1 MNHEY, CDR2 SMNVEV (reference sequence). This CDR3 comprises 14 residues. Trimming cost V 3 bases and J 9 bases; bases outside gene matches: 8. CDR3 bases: TGTGCCAGCAGTTTCGCGGGACAGGGTTATAGCTACACCTTC. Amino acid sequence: CASSFAGQGYSYTF.

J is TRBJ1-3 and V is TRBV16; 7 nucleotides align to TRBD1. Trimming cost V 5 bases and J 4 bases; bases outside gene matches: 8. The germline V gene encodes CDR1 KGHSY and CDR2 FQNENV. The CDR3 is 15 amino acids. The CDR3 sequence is CASSVGTAYGNTIYF. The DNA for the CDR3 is TGTGCCAGCAGCGTCGGGACAGCTTACGGAAACACCATATATTTT.

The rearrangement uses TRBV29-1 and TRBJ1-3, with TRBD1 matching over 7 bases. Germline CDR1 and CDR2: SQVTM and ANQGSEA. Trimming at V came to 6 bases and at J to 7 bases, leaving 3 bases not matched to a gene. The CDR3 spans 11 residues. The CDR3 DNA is TGCAGCGTGCCGACAGGGAACACCATATATTTT. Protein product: CSVPTGNTIYF.

The CDR3 reads CASSFQGSKNIQYF. CDR3 DNA sequence: TGTGCCAGCAGTTTCCAGGGTTCCAAAAACATTCAGTACTTC. This chain connects TRBV27 to TRBJ2-4; tentatively, D is TRBD1 (5 bases). This CDR3 spans 14 amino acids. Trimming shortened V by 3 bases and J by 2 bases, and 8 bases separated the two germline ends. Germline V gene data show CDR1 as MNHEY and CDR2 as SMNVEV (reference sequence).

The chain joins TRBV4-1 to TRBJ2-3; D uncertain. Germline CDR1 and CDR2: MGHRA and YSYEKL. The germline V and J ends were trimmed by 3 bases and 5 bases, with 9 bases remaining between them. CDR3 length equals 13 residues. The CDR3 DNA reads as TGCGCCAGCAGCCAGATTTCAGGAGATACGCAGTATTTT. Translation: CASSQISGDTQYF.